Below are 28 T cell receptor beta chains sequenced from a single sample in a study of identical twins. TCRdb reprocessed the 5' RACE reads via MiXCR and lists one record per CDR3 protein. This table has about 430,000 distinct CDR3 sequences, about 18% appearing once. Sequencing was carried out using naive T cells sorted from blood. The receptors come from a man aged 45-65 years in good health.

This chain's CDR3 is CASSLVQEGETQYF. The CDR3 coding sequence is TGTGCCAGCAGCTTGGTACAGGAAGGGGAGACCCAGTACTTC. V usage is TRBV5-6 and J usage is TRBJ2-5; tentative D call: TRBD1 (5 bases). Trimming removed 0 bases from V and 5 bases from J, with 11 bases in between. Per germline, CDR1 SGHDT and CDR2 YYEEEE. The CDR3 sequence is 14 residues long.

This clonotype was recorded at least ten times. The chain carries TRBV12-3 or TRBV12-4 and TRBJ2-5; the D is unclear. The CDR3 runs to 13 residues. V lost 1 base to trimming and J lost 0 bases, with 3 bases between them. Written as DNA, the CDR3 is TGTGCCAGCAGTTTAGTGAACCAAGAGACCCAGTACTTC. Protein product: CASSLVNQETQYF.

There are many counts of this clonotype. V and J are TRBV5-1 and TRBJ2-1; D is uncertain. V lost 4 bases and J lost 8, with 10 bases in between. This CDR3 has 12 amino acids. CDR1 and CDR2 from the germline V gene are SGHRS and YFSETQ. The CDR3 loop reads CASSLNIDEQFF. Written as DNA, the CDR3 is TGCGCCAGCAGCCTAAATATCGATGAGCAGTTCTTC.

As to this clonotype: This sequence may be a read error, since a much larger clone differs from it by one base. The CDR3 carries no conserved terminal phenylalanine or tryptophan, so it likely arises from a read error. J is TRBJ2-7 and V is TRBV29-1; 8 positions match TRBD2. The CDR3 contains 15 residues. From germline, CDR1 is SQVTM and CDR2 ANQGSEA. With V trimmed by 1 base and J by 4 bases, 9 bases remained unmatched. CDR3 sequence reads: CSVEGFSGKQYEQYI. The CDR3 DNA follows: TGCAGCGTTGAAGGGTTTAGCGGGAAACAATACGAGCAGTACATC.

This clonotype was seen ten or more times. The chain uses TRBV15 and TRBJ1-4; D not certain. Per the germline V gene, CDR1 is LNHNV and CDR2 is YYDKDF (reference sequence). The CDR3 consists of 11 residues. V was pared by 4 bases and J by 7 bases, with 4 bases between. The CDR3 is CATSKSEKLFF. The CDR3 nucleotides are TGTGCCACCAGCAAAAGTGAAAAACTGTTTTTT.

This clonotype was counted many times. This rearrangement joins TRBV7-8 to TRBJ2-1; TRBD2 agrees at 15 bases. Unmatched junction bases numbered 28, after V lost 4 bases and J lost 6 bases. Germline-derived CDR1 and CDR2 are SGHVS and FQNEAQ. The CDR3 is 24 residues long. The DNA of the CDR3 is TGTGCCAGCAGCTCCCTTAGGGGGGTAGAAGGACTAGCGGGAGGGCCCCGAAACCCCAATGAGCAGTTCTTC. Translation gives CASSSLRGVEGLAGGPRNPNEQFF.

This clonotype was observed at least ten times. The gene calls are TRBV5-1 and TRBJ1-1; possible D gene TRBD1, 6 bases. Trimming left V 4 bases short and J 0 bases short, with 7 bases between. The CDR3 contains 13 residues. CDR1 and CDR2 (germline): SGHRS, YFSETQ. CDR3 sequence: CASSGDMNTEAFF. The CDR3 region has the DNA TGCGCCAGCAGCGGGGACATGAACACTGAAGCTTTCTTT.

This chain links TRBV15 with TRBJ2-7, with D tentatively TRBD1 (6 bases). CDR3 length equals 16 residues. The ends were cut back, 0 bases at V and 5 bases at J, with 17 bases in the middle. CDR1 and CDR2 from the germline V gene are LNHNV and YYDKDF (reference sequence). The CDR3 region has the DNA TGTGCCACCAGCAGAGATGGGTTGCAGGGGTTCGACGAGCAGTACTTC. Its protein is CATSRDGLQGFDEQYF.

J is TRBJ1-1 and V is TRBV3-1; D is undetermined. There are 13 residues in the CDR3. Trimming left V 4 bases short and J 8 bases short, with 14 bases between. Germline V CDR1 and CDR2: LGHDT, YNNKEL (reference sequence). CDR3 nucleotide sequence: TGTGCCAGCAGCCCGTCTAATTCGGGAGAAGCTTTCTTT. Translation gives CASSPSNSGEAFF.

This clonotype was observed a few times. The chain has TRBV27 and TRBJ2-1; D remains unclear. This CDR3 contains 14 residues. Trimming pared 8 bases from V and 2 bases from J, leaving 13 bases between. Germline lookup yields CDR1 MNHEY and CDR2 SMNVEV (reference sequence). As DNA, the CDR3 is TGTGCCAGCTGCAGTCCAGGACCCTACAATGAGCAGTTCTTC. Protein product: CASCSPGPYNEQFF.

This clonotype was found many times. This chain connects TRBV5-1 to TRBJ2-3, with unresolved D. Trimming removed 4 bases at V and 1 base at J, with 7 bases between. This CDR3 region has 13 residues. Looked up from germline, CDR1 is SGHRS and CDR2 is YFSETQ. The CDR3 DNA is TGCGCCAGCAGCGCGGACGGCACAGATACGCAGTATTTT. Its translation: CASSADGTDTQYF.

J is TRBJ2-2 and V is TRBV4-3; no firm D call. With 5 bases removed from V and 3 bases from J, the gap between germline ends came to 13 bases. The CDR3 extends over 15 amino acids. CDR1 LGHNA and CDR2 YSLEER come from the germline V gene. Here the CDR3 DNA reads TGCGCCAGCAGCAAACATGCCGGAGACACCGGGGAGCTGTTTTTT. It specifies CASSKHAGDTGELFF.

This clonotype was counted many times. This chain links TRBV28 with TRBJ2-2, with 7 bases aligning to TRBD1. After removal of 3 bases from V and 3 bases from J, the junction contained 1 base not matched to a gene. Per the germline V gene, CDR1 is MDHEN and CDR2 is SYDVKM. The CDR3 runs to 14 residues. In DNA form, the CDR3 reads TGTGCCAGCAGTTTTAGGGGGCACACCGGGGAGCTGTTTTTT. This sequence encodes CASSFRGHTGELFF.

The chain is built from TRBV4-2 and TRBJ2-7; 7 nucleotides line up with TRBD2. Germline V gene sequence: CDR1 LGHNA, CDR2 YNFKEQ. The CDR3 loop spans 16 amino acids. The junction had 8 bases not matched to a gene; V was cut back by 0 bases and J by 3 bases. The CDR3 here is CASSQDPGGLFYEQYF. Written as DNA, the CDR3 is TGTGCCAGCAGCCAAGATCCGGGAGGCCTTTTCTACGAGCAGTACTTC.

J is TRBJ2-5 and V is TRBV5-6; the D gene is possibly TRBD2 (5 bases). With 0 bases removed from V and 4 bases from J, the gap between germline ends came to 16 bases. Germline loops: CDR1 SGHDT, CDR2 YYEEEE. This CDR3 contains 16 residues. CDR3 coding DNA: TGTGCCAGCAGCTTGGTACGGAACCTAGCAGGAGAGACCCAGTACTTC. Amino acid sequence: CASSLVRNLAGETQYF.

This clonotype was recorded many times. J is TRBJ2-4 and V is TRBV7-2; TRBD2 might be the D (6 bases). The length of the CDR3 is 14 residues. V was pared by 6 bases and J by 1 base, with 10 bases between. Germline V CDR1 and CDR2: SGHTA, FQGNSA. The DNA of the CDR3 is TGTGCCAGCAGGTTGGAGGGTGCCAAAAACATTCAGTACTTC. Encoded protein: CASRLEGAKNIQYF.

The chain recombines TRBV19 with TRBJ2-1; D gene ambiguous. Germline CDR1 LNHDA, CDR2 SQIVND (reference sequence). This CDR3 spans 15 amino acids. Deletions cut 7 bases from V and 3 bases from J, with 16 bases between. The CDR3 protein is CASTRNPAGYNEQFF. The CDR3 DNA reads TGTGCCAGTACCCGGAACCCCGCAGGCTACAATGAGCAGTTCTTC. The whole variable domain, filled in from reference TRBV19 and TRBJ2-1, reads DGGITQSPKYLFRKEGQNVTLSCEQNLNHDAMYWYRQDPGQGLRLIYYSQIVNDFQKGDIAEGYSVSREKKESFPLTVTSAQKNPTAFYLCASTRNPAGYNEQFFGPGTRLTVL.

This clonotype was seen a handful of times. The chain recombines TRBV4-3 with TRBJ2-3; 13 bases align to TRBD2. The CDR3 loop spans 19 amino acids. V shed 0 bases and J 6 bases; nucleotides not matched to a gene: 12. Germline V CDR1 and CDR2: LGHNA, YSLEER. CDR3 nucleotides: TGCGCCAGCAGCCAAGATATTCTGACTAGCGGGAGGAAAGGGGATACGCAGTATTTT. Translation gives CASSQDILTSGRKGDTQYF.

The CDR3 DNA sequence: TGTGCCAGCAGTTTCTCCCCGGCTAGCGGGGAGACCCAGTACTTC. Translation: CASSFSPASGETQYF. This rearrangement joins TRBV12-3 or TRBV12-4 to TRBJ2-5, with 8 bases matching TRBD2. The CDR3 length is 15 residues. V shed 3 bases, J shed 5 bases, and the junction held 8 bases outside the gene matches.

This clonotype was observed many times. V gene TRBV7-8 combines with J gene TRBJ1-3; a possible D gene is TRBD1 (5 bases). The V gene's germline CDR1 is SGHVS and CDR2 FQNEAQ. The CDR3 consists of 15 residues. Trimming shortened V by 3 bases and J by 0 bases, and 9 bases separated the two germline ends. DNA for the CDR3: TGTGCCAGCAGCTTTGGGAGGGGCTCTGGAAACACCATATATTTT. This encodes CASSFGRGSGNTIYF.

Details on this clonotype: A much larger clone lies a single base off, so this may be a read error. Because it lacks the conserved phenylalanine or tryptophan at the end, this CDR3 is likely a read error. The J gene is TRBJ2-7, the V gene TRBV14; 12 bases align to TRBD1. The germline CDR1 and CDR2 sequences are SGHDN and FVKESK. This CDR3 contains 17 residues. After removal of 0 bases from V and 5 bases from J, the junction contained 8 bases not matched to a gene. The CDR3 loop reads CASSQDWGQGARDEQYS. CDR3 nucleotides: TGTGCCAGCAGCCAAGATTGGGGACAGGGGGCCAGGGACGAGCAGTACTCC.

The table lists this clonotype with a few counts. J is TRBJ2-3 and V is TRBV20-1, with D maybe TRBD2 (6 bases). The CDR3 is made up of 12 amino acids. Trimming cost V 4 bases and J 2 bases, with 7 bases left between them. CDR1 and CDR2 from the germline V gene are DFQATT and SNEGSKA (reference sequence). As DNA, the CDR3 is TGCAGTGCTACGGGAGTCACAGATACGCAGTATTTT. Translating gives CSATGVTDTQYF.

Ten or more counts support this clonotype. The rearrangement links TRBV29-1 to TRBJ2-1, with a weak D call TRBD1 (5 bases). CDR3 length equals 14 residues. Trimming cost V 5 bases and J 0 bases, with 11 bases left between them. Per germline, CDR1 SQVTM and CDR2 ANQGSEA. CDR3 residues: CSVRGKNSYNEQFF. The CDR3 DNA follows: TGCAGCGTTAGGGGCAAGAACTCCTACAATGAGCAGTTCTTC.

The chain links TRBV5-1 to TRBJ2-7; D is possibly TRBD2 (5 bases). The CDR3 loop spans 13 amino acids. In germline, CDR1 is SGHRS, CDR2 YFSETQ. V was clipped by 3 bases and J by 3 bases, with 10 bases between them. CDR3 residues: CASSSGGNYEQYF. CDR3 DNA sequence: TGCGCCAGCAGCTCCGGAGGTAACTACGAGCAGTACTTC. Drawing the rest from reference TRBV5-1 and TRBJ2-7, the complete variable domain is KAGVTQTPRYLIKTRGQQVTLSCSPISGHRSVSWYQQTPGQGLQFLFEYFSETQRNKGNFPGRFSGRQFSNSRSEMNVSTLELGDSALYLCASSSGGNYEQYFGPGTRLTVT.

A remark on this clonotype: A read error may explain this, as a much larger clone is one base away. V is TRBV12-3 or TRBV12-4 and J is TRBJ2-1, with D perhaps matching TRBD1 or TRBD2 (5 bases each). The CDR3 runs 15 residues. Trimming took off 6 bases at V and 0 bases at J, with 12 bases between the two ends. Written as DNA, the CDR3 is TGTGCCAGCAGATCCGGGACCAGCTCCTACAATGAGCAGTTCTTC. Translated: CASRSGTSSYNEQFF.

This clonotype was seen many times. The chain joins TRBV5-1 to TRBJ2-2, with a possible D match to TRBD1 (6 bases). The CDR3 consists of 16 residues. Germline assignment: CDR1 SGHRS and CDR2 YFSETQ. With 6 bases removed from V and 0 bases from J, the gap between germline ends came to 15 bases. In nucleotides, the CDR3 is TGCGCCAGCAAATTGGGGGCCTTCACGAACACCGGGGAGCTGTTTTTT. It encodes CASKLGAFTNTGELFF.

The rearrangement links TRBV10-3 to TRBJ1-1; no reliable D call. V lost 2 bases and J 0 bases, leaving 13 bases between the germline ends. From germline, CDR1 is ENHRY and CDR2 SYGVKD. There are 16 residues in the CDR3. The CDR3 loop is CAISEGSRSLNTEAFF. CDR3 in DNA: TGTGCCATCAGTGAGGGGAGCAGAAGCCTGAACACTGAAGCTTTCTTT.

In this sample, this clonotype turned up a few times. The rearrangement joins TRBV7-2 to TRBJ1-2; D call uncertain. Germline-derived CDR1 and CDR2 are SGHTA and FQGNSA. V lost 5 bases and J 5 bases, leaving 12 bases between the germline ends. The CDR3 consists of 13 residues. The CDR3 loop is CASSPPPAYGYTF. DNA of the CDR3: TGTGCCAGCAGCCCACCCCCCGCTTATGGCTACACCTTC.